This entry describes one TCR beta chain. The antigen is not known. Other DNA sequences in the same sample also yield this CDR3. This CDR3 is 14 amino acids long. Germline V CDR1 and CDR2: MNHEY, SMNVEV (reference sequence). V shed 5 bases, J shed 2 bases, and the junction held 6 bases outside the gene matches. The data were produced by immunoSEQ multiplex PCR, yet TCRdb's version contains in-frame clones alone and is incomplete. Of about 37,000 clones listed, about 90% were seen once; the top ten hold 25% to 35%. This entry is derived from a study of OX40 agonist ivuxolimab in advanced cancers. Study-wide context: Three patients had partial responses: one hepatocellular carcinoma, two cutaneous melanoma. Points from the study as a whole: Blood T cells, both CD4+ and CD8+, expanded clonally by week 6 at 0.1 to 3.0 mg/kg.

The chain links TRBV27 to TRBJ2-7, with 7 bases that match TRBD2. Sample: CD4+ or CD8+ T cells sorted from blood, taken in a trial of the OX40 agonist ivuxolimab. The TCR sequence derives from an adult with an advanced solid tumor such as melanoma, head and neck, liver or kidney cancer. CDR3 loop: CASSLQRGAYEQYF. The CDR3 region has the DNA TGTGCCAGCAGTCTCCAACGGGGGGCCTACGAGCAGTACTTC.